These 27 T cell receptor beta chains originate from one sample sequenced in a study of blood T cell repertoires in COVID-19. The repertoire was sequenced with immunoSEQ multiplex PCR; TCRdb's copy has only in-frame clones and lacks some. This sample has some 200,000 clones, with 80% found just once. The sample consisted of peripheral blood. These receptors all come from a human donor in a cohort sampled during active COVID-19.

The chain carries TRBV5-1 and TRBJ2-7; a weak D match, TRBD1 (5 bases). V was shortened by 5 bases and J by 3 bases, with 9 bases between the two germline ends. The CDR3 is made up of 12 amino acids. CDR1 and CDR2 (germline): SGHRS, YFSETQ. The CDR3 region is CASSTGYYEQYF. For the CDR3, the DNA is TGCGCCAGCAGTACAGGTTACTACGAGCAGTACTTC.

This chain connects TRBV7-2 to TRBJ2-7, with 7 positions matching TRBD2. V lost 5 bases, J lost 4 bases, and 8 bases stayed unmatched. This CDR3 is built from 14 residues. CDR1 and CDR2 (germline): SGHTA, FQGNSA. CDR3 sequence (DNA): TGTGCCAGCAGCCCCCGGGCGGGAGAGTACGAGCAGTACTTC. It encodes CASSPRAGEYEQYF.

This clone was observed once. This CDR3 reads CASSSPWGGEQYF. As DNA, the CDR3 is TGTGCCAGCAGCTCCCCTTGGGGGGGCGAGCAGTACTTC. The chain has TRBV9 and TRBJ2-7; TRBD2 agrees at 7 bases. The length of the CDR3 is 13 residues. With 4 bases clipped from V and 6 bases from J, the junction kept 7 bases outside the gene matches. The germline V gene has CDR1 SGDLS and CDR2 YYNGEE.

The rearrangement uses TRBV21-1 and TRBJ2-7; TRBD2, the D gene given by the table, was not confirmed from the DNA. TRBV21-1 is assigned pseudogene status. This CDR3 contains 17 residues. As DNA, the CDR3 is TGTGCCAGCAGCAAGGGCCCCTCTAGCGGGAGTAGGGGCGAGCAGTACTTC. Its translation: CASSKGPSSGSRGEQYF.

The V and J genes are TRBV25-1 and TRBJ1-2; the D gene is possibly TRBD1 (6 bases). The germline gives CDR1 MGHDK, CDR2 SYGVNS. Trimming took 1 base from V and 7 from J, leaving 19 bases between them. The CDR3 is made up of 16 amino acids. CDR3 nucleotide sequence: TGTGCCAGCAGTGAATTTCTGCGGACAGCCAGGGGTGGCTACACCTTC. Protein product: CASSEFLRTARGGYTF.

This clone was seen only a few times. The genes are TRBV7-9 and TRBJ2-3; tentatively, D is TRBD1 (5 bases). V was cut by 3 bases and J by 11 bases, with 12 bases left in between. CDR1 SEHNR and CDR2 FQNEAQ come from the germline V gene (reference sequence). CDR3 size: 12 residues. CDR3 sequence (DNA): TGTGCCAGCAGCTTGGGGCGCCAGGGGCAGTATTTT. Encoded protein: CASSLGRQGQYF. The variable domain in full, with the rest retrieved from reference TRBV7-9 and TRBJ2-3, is DTGVSQNPRHKITKRGQNVTFRCDPISEHNRLYWYRQTLGQGPEFLTYFQNEAQLEKSRLLSDRFSAERPKGSFSTLEIQRTEQGDSAMYLCASSLGRQGQYFGPGTRLTVL.

CDR3 in amino acids: CASSLSRGLQPQHF. CDR3 nucleotides: TGTGCCAGCAGTTTATCCAGGGGGCTTCAGCCCCAGCATTTT. The gene calls are TRBV27 and TRBJ1-5, with 8 bases fitting TRBD1. V lost 0 bases to trimming and J lost 6 bases; unmatched junction nucleotides: 1. The CDR3 is 14 residues long. Germline lookup yields CDR1 MNHEY and CDR2 SMNVEV (reference sequence).

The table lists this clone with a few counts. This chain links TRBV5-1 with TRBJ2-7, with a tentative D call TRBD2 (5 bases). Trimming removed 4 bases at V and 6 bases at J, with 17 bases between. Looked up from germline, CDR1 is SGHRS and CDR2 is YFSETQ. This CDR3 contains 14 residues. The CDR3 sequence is CASSLPTSFGEQYF. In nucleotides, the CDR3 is TGCGCCAGCAGCCTGCCAACTAGTTTTGGCGAGCAGTACTTC.

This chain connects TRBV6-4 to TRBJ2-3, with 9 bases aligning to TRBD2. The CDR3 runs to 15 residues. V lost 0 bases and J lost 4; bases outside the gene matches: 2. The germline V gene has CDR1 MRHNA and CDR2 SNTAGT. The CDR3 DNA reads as TGTGCCAGCAGTGACTCTAGCGGGGGTGCAGATACGCAGTATTTT. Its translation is CASSDSSGGADTQYF.

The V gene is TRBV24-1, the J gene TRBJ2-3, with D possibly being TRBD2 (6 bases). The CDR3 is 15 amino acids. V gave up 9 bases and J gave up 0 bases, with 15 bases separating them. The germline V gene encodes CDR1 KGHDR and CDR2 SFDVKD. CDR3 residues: CATGRGRTSTDTQYF. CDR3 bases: TGTGCCACCGGCCGGGGGAGAACAAGCACAGATACGCAGTATTTT.

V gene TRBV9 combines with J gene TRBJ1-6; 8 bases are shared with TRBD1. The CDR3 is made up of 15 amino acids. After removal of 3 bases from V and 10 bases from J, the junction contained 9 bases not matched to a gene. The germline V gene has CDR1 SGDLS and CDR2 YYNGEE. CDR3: CASSERQGLGSPLHF. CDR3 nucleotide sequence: TGTGCCAGCAGCGAACGACAGGGGCTAGGGTCACCCCTCCACTTT.

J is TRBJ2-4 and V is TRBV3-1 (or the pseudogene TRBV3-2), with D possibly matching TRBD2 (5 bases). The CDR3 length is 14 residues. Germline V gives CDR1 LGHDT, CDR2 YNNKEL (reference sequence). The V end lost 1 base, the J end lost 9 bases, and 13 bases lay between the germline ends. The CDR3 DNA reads TGTGCCAGCAGCCAAGCCCCAGCCGAGGGCATTCAGTACTTC. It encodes CASSQAPAEGIQYF.

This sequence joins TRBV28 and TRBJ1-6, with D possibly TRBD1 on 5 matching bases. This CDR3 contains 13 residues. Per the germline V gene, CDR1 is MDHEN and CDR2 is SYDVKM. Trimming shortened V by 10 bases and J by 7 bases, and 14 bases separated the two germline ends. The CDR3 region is CATPGDQNSPLHF. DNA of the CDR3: TGTGCCACTCCGGGGGATCAGAATTCACCCCTCCACTTT.

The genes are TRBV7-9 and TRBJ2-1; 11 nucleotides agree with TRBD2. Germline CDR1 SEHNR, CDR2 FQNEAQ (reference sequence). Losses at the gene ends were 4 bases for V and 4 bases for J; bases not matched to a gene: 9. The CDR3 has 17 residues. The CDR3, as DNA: TGTGCCAGCAGCTGGGATCCGACTAGCGGGACTTACAATGAGCAGTTCTTC. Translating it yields CASSWDPTSGTYNEQFF. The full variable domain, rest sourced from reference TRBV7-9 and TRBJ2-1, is DTGVSQNPRHKITKRGQNVTFRCDPISEHNRLYWYRQTLGQGPEFLTYFQNEAQLEKSRLLSDRFSAERPKGSFSTLEIQRTEQGDSAMYLCASSWDPTSGTYNEQFFGPGTRLTVL.

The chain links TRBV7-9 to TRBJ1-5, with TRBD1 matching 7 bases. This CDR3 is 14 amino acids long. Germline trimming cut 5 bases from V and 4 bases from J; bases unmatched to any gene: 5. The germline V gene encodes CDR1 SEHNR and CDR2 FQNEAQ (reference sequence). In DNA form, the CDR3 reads TGTGCCAGCAGCGCCTCGACAGGGAATCAGCCCCAGCATTTT. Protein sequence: CASSASTGNQPQHF.

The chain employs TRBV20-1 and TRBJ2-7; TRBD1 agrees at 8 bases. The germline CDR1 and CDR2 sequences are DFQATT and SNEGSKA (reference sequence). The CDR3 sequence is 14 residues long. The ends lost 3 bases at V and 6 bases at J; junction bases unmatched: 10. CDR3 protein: CSASGTSGGSEQYF. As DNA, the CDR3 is TGCAGTGCTAGTGGGACTTCAGGGGGCTCCGAGCAGTACTTC.

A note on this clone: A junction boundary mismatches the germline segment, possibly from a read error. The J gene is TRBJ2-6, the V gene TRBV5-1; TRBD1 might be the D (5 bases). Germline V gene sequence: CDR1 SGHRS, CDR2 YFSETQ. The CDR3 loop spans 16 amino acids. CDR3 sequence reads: CASSQTALSEANVLTF. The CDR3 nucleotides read TGCGCCAGCAGTCAGACAGCCCTCTCTGAGGCCAACGTCCTGACTTTC. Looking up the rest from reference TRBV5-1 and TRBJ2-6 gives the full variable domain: KAGVTQTPRYLIKTRGQQVTLSCSPISGHRSVSWYQQTPGQGLQFLFEYFSETQRNKGNFPGRFSGRQFSNSRSEMNVSTLELGDSALYLCASSQTALSEANVLTFGAGSRLTVL.

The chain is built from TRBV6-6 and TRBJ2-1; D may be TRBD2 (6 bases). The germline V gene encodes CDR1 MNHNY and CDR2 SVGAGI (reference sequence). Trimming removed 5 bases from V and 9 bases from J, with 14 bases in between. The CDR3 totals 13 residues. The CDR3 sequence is CASSRRESPEQFF. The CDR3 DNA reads TGTGCCAGCAGTCGTCGGGAGAGTCCTGAGCAGTTCTTC.

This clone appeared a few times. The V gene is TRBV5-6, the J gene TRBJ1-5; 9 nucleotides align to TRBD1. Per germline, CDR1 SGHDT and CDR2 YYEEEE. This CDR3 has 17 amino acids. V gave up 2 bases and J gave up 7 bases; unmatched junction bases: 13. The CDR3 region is CASSFSKEQGAGQPQHF. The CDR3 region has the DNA TGTGCCAGCAGCTTCTCTAAGGAACAGGGGGCAGGGCAGCCCCAGCATTTT.

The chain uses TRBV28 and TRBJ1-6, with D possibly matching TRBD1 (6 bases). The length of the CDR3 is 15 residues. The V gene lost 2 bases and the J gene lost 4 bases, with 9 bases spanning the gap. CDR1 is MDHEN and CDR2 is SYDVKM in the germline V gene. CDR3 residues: CASSLGDTYNSPLHF. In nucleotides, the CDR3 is TGTGCCAGCAGTTTAGGGGACACGTATAATTCACCCCTCCACTTT.

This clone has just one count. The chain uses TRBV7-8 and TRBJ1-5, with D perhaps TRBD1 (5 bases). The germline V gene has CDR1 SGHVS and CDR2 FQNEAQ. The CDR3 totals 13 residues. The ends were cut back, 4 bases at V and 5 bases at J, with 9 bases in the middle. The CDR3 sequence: CASSWGGDQPQHF. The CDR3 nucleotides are TGTGCCAGCAGCTGGGGGGGGGATCAGCCCCAGCATTTT. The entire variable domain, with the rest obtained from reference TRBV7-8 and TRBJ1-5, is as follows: GAGVSQSPRYKVAKRGQDVALRCDPISGHVSLFWYQQALGQGPEFLTYFQNEAQLDKSGLPSDRFFAERPEGSVSTLKIQRTQQEDSAVYLCASSWGGDQPQHFGDGTRLSIL.

The CDR3 DNA follows: TGTGCCAGCCTACGAGCGGTCTACAATGAGCAGTTCTTC. It translates to CASLRAVYNEQFF. The chain is built from TRBV7-2 and TRBJ2-1; possible D gene TRBD2, 5 bases. The V and J ends lost 8 bases and 3 bases respectively, with 11 bases between them. CDR3 length: 13 residues. The germline V gene has CDR1 SGHTA and CDR2 FQGNSA.

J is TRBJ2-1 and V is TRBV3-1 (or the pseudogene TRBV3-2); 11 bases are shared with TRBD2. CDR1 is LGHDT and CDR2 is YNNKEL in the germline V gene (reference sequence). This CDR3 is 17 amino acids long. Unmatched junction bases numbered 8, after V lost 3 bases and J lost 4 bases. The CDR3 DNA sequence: TGTGCCAGCAGCCAGTATACCGGGACTAGCGGTTACAATGAGCAGTTCTTC. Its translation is CASSQYTGTSGYNEQFF.

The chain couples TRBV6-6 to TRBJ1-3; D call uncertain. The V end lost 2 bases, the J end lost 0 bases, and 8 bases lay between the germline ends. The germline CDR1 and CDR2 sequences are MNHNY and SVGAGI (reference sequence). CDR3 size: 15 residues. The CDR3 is CASSYDRVSGNTIYF. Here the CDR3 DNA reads TGTGCCAGCAGTTACGATCGGGTCTCTGGAAACACCATATATTTT.

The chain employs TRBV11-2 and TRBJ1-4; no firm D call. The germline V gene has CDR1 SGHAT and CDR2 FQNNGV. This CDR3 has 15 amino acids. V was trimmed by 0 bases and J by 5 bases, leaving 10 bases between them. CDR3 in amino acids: CASSLDGLLNEKLFF. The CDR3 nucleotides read TGTGCCAGCAGCTTAGACGGTCTCTTAAATGAAAAACTGTTTTTT. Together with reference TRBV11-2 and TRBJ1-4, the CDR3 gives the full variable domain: EAGVAQSPRYKIIEKRQSVAFWCNPISGHATLYWYQQILGQGPKLLIQFQNNGVVDDSQLPKDRFSAERLKGVDSTLKIQPAKLEDSAVYLCASSLDGLLNEKLFFGSGTQLSVL.

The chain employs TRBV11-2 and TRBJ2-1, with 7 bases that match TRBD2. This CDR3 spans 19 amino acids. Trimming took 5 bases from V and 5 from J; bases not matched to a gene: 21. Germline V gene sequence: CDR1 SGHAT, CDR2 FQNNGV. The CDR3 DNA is TGTGCCAGCAGCCCGACAAGGGGAGGAAGGCGGGAGCCTGACAATGAGCAGTTCTTC. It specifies CASSPTRGGRREPDNEQFF.

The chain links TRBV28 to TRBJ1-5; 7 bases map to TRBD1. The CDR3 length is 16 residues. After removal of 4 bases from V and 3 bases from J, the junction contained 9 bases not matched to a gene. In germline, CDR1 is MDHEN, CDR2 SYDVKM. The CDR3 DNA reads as TGTGCCAGCAGTTCCCATAGTGACAGGGACAATCAGCCCCAGCATTTT. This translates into CASSSHSDRDNQPQHF.